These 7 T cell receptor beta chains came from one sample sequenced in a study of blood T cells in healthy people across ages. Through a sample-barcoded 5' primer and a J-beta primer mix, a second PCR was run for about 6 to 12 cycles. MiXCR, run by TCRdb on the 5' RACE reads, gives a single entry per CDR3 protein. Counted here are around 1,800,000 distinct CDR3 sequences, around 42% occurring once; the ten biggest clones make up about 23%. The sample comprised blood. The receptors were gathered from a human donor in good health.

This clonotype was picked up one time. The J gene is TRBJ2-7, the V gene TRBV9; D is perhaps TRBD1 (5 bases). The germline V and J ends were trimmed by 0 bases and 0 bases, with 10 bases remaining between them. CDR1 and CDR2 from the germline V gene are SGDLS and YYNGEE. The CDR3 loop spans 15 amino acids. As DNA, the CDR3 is TGTGCCAGCAGCGTAGGGGGCAGCTACTCCTACGAGCAGTACTTC. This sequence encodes CASSVGGSYSYEQYF.

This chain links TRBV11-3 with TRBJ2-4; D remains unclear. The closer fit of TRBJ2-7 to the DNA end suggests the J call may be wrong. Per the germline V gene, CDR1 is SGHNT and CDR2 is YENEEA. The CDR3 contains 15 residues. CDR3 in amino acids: CASSSYVSGAYEQYF. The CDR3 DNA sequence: TGTGCCAGCAGCTCTTACGTCTCTGGGGCCTACGAGCAGTACTTC.

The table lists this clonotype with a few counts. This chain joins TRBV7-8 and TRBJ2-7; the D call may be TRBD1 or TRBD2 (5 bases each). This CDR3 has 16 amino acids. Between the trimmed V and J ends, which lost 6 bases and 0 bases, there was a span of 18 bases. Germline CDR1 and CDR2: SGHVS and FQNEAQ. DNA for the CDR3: TGTGCCAGCAGTTCTCCAACCGGGACGGTCTCCTACGAGCAGTACTTC. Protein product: CASSSPTGTVSYEQYF.

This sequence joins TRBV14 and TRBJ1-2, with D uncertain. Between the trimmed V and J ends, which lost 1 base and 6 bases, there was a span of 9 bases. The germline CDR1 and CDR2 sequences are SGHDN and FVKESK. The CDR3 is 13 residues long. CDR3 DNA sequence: TGTGCCAGCAGCCAAGTTCGCGGAGATGGCTACACCTTC. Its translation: CASSQVRGDGYTF.

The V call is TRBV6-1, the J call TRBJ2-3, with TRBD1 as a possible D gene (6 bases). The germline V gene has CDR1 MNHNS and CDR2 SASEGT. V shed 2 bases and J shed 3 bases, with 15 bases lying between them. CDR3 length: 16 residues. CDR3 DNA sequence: TGTGCCAGCAGTGAATGGACCCATAGGGGGACAGATACGCAGTATTTT. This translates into CASSEWTHRGTDTQYF.

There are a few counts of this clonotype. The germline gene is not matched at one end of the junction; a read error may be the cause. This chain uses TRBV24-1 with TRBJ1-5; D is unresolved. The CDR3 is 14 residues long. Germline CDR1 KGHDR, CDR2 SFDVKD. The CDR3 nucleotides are TGTGTCACCAGTCATGCGGGTAGCAATCAGCCCCAGCATTTT. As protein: CVTSHAGSNQPQHF.

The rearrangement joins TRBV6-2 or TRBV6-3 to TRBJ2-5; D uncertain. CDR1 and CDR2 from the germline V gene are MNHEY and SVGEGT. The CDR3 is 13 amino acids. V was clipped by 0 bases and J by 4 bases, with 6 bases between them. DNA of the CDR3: TGTGCCAGCAGTTACTCGATGATAGAGACCCAGTACTTC. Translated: CASSYSMIETQYF.